The source of this T cell receptor (beta chain) is a study of CD8 T cells in Susac syndrome. Each multiple sclerosis control was a treatment-naive patient with relapsing-remitting disease that was either stable or active. Negative isolation was used for CD8+ and CD4+ T cells and FACS enrichment for TEMRA cells. In its sample, this clonotype was seen once. Trimming stripped 1 base from V and 6 bases from J, with 12 bases between. The length of the CDR3 is 14 residues. Germline values: CDR1 LGHDT, CDR2 YNNKEL (reference sequence). Random hexamers were used to reverse transcribe an amount of about 0.45 to 1 ug RNA. Amplification of TCR beta CDR3 spanned 54 Vbeta and 13 Jbeta via immunoSEQ multiplex PCR. One entry per CDR3 protein results from TCRdb running MiXCR on the immunoSEQ multiplex PCR reads. The table lists about 200,000 distinct CDR3 sequences, around 93% of them singletons, with just over 0.08% in the top ten.

The rearrangement joins TRBV3-1 to TRBJ1-1; the D is unclear. The specimen was CD4+ T cells from PBMCs. The source of this sequence is a human donor with multiple sclerosis. The DNA for the CDR3 is TGTGCCAGCAGCCAAGGTGGGAGCTTCGCTGAAGCTTTCTTT. This encodes CASSQGGSFAEAFF.